Presented here are 5 T cell receptor beta chains from one specimen sequenced in a study of T cells in Graves' hyperthyroidism and ophthalmopathy. It was RNA transcripts that yielded the amplified TCR beta CDR3 regions. During a first-round RT-PCR of the TCR CDR3, the HTBI primer set was used. A single record per CDR3 protein comes from TCRdb applying MiXCR to the multiplex PCR reads. Found here are around 370,000 distinct CDR3 sequences, roughly 20% of them singletons; the top ten hold 40%. The sequenced sample consisted of blood. These receptors came from a man younger than 35 with Graves' ophthalmopathy.

There are many counts of this clonotype. The chain employs TRBV3-1 and TRBJ2-3; D tentatively fits TRBD1 or TRBD2 (5 bases each). The germline V gene has CDR1 LGHDT and CDR2 YNNKEL (reference sequence). The CDR3 consists of 16 residues. The V and J ends lost 1 base and 2 bases respectively, with 13 bases between them. The CDR3 DNA sequence: TGTGCCAGCAGCCAAGGATCCGGGGCCCTCACAGATACGCAGTATTTT. As protein: CASSQGSGALTDTQYF.

This clonotype has a count of ten or more. The genes are TRBV3-1 and TRBJ2-7, with 11 positions matching TRBD2. This CDR3 contains 15 residues. CDR1 LGHDT and CDR2 YNNKEL come from the germline V gene (reference sequence). Trimming took 0 bases from V and 2 from J; bases not matched to a gene: 0. The CDR3 nucleotides are TGTGCCAGCAGCCAAGAGGGACTAGCGGCCTACGAGCAGTACTTC. It codes for CASSQEGLAAYEQYF.

This clonotype was seen more than once but under ten times. Here the CDR3 DNA reads TGTGCCAGCAGTTCTTCCGGGACTAGCATAGCAGATACGCAGTATTTT. Translating gives CASSSSGTSIADTQYF. The chain employs TRBV6-2 or TRBV6-3 and TRBJ2-3, with 9 bases lining up with TRBD2. The length of the CDR3 is 16 residues. The ends lost 4 bases at V and 4 bases at J; junction bases unmatched: 9. Germline CDR1 reads MNHEY; CDR2 reads SVGEGT.

Ten or more counts support this clonotype. The chain joins TRBV12-3 or TRBV12-4 to TRBJ1-6; possible D gene TRBD1, 5 bases. The V end was cut by 4 bases, the J end by 7 bases, with 11 bases between. CDR3 length: 14 amino acids. The CDR3 region is CASSSGTFNSPLHF. The CDR3 DNA follows: TGTGCCAGCAGTTCTGGGACGTTCAATTCACCCCTCCACTTT.

This clonotype was observed at least ten times. The junction and the germline gene differ at one end; a read error may be behind it. V is TRBV7-9 and J is TRBJ2-5, with 9 bases matching TRBD2. This CDR3 is 13 amino acids long. The V gene's germline CDR1 is SEHNR and CDR2 FQNEAQ (reference sequence). This CDR3 reads CASTLAGVETQYF. The CDR3 DNA reads as TGTGCCAGCACCTTAGCGGGGGTGGAGACCCAGTACTTC.